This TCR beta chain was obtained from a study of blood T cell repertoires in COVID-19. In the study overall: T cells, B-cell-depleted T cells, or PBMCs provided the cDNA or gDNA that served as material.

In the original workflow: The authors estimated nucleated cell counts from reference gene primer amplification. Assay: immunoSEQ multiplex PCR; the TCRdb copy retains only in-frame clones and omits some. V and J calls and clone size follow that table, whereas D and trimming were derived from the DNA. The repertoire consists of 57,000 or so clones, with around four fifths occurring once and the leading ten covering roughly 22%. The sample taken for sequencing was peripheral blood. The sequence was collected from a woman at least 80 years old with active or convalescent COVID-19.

The DNA for the CDR3 is TGTGCCAGCAGTAGAGGACAGGGGCCGTTCTGGGGCTACACCTTC. Amino acid sequence: CASSRGQGPFWGYTF. The chain couples TRBV6-5 to TRBJ1-2, with 9 bases matching TRBD1. CDR1 and CDR2 (germline): MNHEY, SVGAGI. The V and J ends lost 5 bases and 8 bases, in that order; junction bases with no gene match: 12. The CDR3 covers 15 residues.